This entry lists 8 T cell receptor beta chains sequenced from one sample in a study of identifying expanded T cells in peripheral blood (dated by TCRdb to about 2019). The method was the immunoSEQ multiplex PCR assay. Imported from immuneACCESS, the table was reduced by TCRdb to in-frame sequences with V and J called. These copies leave out some clones; in studies compared against another copy, an unresolved V gene accounts for under half, and the cause of the remainder is not known. This sample lists roughly 96,000 clones; approximately 86% were detected once. Clones ranked in the top ten supply 5.5% to 7% of the sample. Material for sequencing was blood. The receptors derive from a person aged 18 to 75 in good health.

V and J are TRBV2 and TRBJ2-5; the D is unclear. V was cut by 3 bases and J by 1 base, with 12 bases left in between. The CDR3 spans 15 residues. Germline V gene sequence: CDR1 SNHLY, CDR2 FYNNEI. The CDR3 sequence is CASSEGGVGQETQYF. As DNA, the CDR3 is TGTGCCAGCAGTGAGGGTGGGGTTGGCCAAGAGACCCAGTACTTC.

The CDR3 is CASSFGGTGAYEQYF. For the CDR3, the DNA is TGCGCCAGCAGCTTTGGTGGGACAGGGGCCTACGAGCAGTACTTC. V usage is TRBV5-1 and J usage is TRBJ2-7; 10 bases line up with TRBD1. The germline gives CDR1 SGHRS, CDR2 YFSETQ. V shed 2 bases, J shed 2 bases, and the junction held 4 bases outside the gene matches. This CDR3 is built from 15 residues.

This rearrangement joins TRBV11-1 to TRBJ2-3; 8 bases are shared with TRBD2. V lost 3 bases and J lost 2; bases outside the gene matches: 4. CDR1 and CDR2 from the germline V gene are SGHAT and FQDESV (reference sequence). The CDR3 length is 15 residues. In nucleotides, the CDR3 is TGTGCCAGCAGCTTCGGGGGGGCCGACACAGATACGCAGTATTTT. Its translation: CASSFGGADTDTQYF.

The chain couples TRBV5-4 to TRBJ2-3; tentative D call: TRBD1 (5 bases). Looked up from germline, CDR1 is SGHNT and CDR2 is YYREEE (reference sequence). V was trimmed by 1 base and J by 2 bases, leaving 11 bases between them. The CDR3 extends over 15 amino acids. CDR3 DNA: TGTGCCAGCAGCTTGAATGGGGCCCACACAGATACGCAGTATTTT. Its protein is CASSLNGAHTDTQYF.

The chain couples TRBV27 to TRBJ1-1, with D possibly being TRBD1 (5 bases). This CDR3 has 14 residues. The germline gives CDR1 MNHEY, CDR2 SMNVEV (reference sequence). Between the trimmed V and J ends, which lost 1 base and 1 base, there was a span of 7 bases. CDR3 bases: TGTGCCAGCAGTTTATTCCAGGGGAACACTGAAGCTTTCTTT. Its translation: CASSLFQGNTEAFF.

The V gene is TRBV20-1, the J gene TRBJ1-2, with a weak D call TRBD1 (6 bases). There are 11 residues in the CDR3. Germline assignment: CDR1 DFQATT and CDR2 SNEGSKA (reference sequence). CDR3 loop: CRIGTRYGYTF. CDR3 coding DNA: TGCAGGATTGGGACAAGATATGGCTACACCTTC.

In this sample, this clone turned up once. V gene TRBV6-5 combines with J gene TRBJ2-7, with a weak D call TRBD1 (6 bases). Deletions cut 1 base from V and 12 bases from J, with 16 bases between. The CDR3 has 13 amino acids. Germline CDR1 MNHEY, CDR2 SVGAGI. As DNA, the CDR3 is TGTGCCAGCAGTTACTACCTTACAGGGACGGCGTACTTC. This gives the protein CASSYYLTGTAYF.

V is TRBV19 and J is TRBJ1-2; D not resolved. In germline, CDR1 is LNHDA, CDR2 SQIVND (reference sequence). The CDR3 is 13 residues long. Trimming shortened V by 6 bases and J by 0 bases, and 8 bases separated the two germline ends. CDR3 sequence: CASREKANYGYTF. CDR3 coding DNA: TGTGCCAGTAGGGAAAAAGCTAACTATGGCTACACCTTC.